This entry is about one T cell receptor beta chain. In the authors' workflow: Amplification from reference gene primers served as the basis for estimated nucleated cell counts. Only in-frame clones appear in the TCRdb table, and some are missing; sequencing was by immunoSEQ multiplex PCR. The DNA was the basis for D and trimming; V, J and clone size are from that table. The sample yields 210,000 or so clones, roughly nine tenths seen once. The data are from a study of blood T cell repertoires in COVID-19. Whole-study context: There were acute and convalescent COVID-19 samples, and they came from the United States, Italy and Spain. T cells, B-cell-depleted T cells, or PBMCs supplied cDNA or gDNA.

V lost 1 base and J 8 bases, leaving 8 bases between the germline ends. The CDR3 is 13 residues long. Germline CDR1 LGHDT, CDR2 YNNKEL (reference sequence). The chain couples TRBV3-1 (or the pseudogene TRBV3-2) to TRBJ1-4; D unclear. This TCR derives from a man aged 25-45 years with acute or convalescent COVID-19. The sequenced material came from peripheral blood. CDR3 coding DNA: TGTGCCAGCAGCCAAGGGTTGAGGGAAAAACTGTTTTTT. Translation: CASSQGLREKLFF.